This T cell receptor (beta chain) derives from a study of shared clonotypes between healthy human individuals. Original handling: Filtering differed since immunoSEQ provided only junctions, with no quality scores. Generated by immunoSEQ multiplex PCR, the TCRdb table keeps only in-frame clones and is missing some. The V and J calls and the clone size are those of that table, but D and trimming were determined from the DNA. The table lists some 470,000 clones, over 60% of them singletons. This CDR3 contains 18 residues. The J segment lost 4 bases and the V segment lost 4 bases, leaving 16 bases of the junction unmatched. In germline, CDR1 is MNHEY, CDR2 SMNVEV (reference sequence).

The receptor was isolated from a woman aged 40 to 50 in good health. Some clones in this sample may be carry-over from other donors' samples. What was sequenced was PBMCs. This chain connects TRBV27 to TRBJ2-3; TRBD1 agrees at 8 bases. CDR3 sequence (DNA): TGTGCCAGCAGTTCCCACGACAGGGGCTGGAAAAGGGCAGATACGCAGTATTTT. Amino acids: CASSSHDRGWKRADTQYF.